These 6 T cell receptor beta chains originate from one sample sequenced in a study of blood T cell repertoires in COVID-19 (dated by TCRdb to 2018 to 2020). Receptors were amplified or captured by the immunoSEQ multiplex PCR assay. The table comes from immuneACCESS by way of TCRdb, which keeps in-frame sequences with V and J called. Part of the clones is missing from these tables; in studies checked, under half for an unresolved V gene and the rest for unknown reasons. Within this sample are approximately 270,000 clones, with 85% to 95% of them counted one time only. The ten largest clones represent 2.8% of the sample. The source material was PBMCs or T cells enriched from blood (not recorded which). These receptor sequences come from a man aged 35 to 55 who had been exposed to COVID-19.

The gene calls are TRBV28 and TRBJ1-5; D possibly corresponds to TRBD1 (6 bases). This CDR3 has 15 amino acids. Trimming cost V 7 bases and J 0 bases, with 13 bases left between them. CDR1 MDHEN and CDR2 SYDVKM come from the germline V gene. The CDR3 loop is CASTIGQISNQPQHF. CDR3 nucleotide sequence: TGTGCCAGCACCATAGGACAGATTAGCAATCAGCCCCAGCATTTT.

This sequence joins TRBV12-3 or TRBV12-4 and TRBJ1-1; D is unresolved. The V end was cut by 5 bases, the J end by 7 bases, with 5 bases between. There are 10 residues in the CDR3. The CDR3 protein is CASSQHEAFF. Written as DNA, the CDR3 is TGTGCCAGCAGTCAACATGAAGCTTTCTTT.

This clone was counted once. The chain combines TRBV6-2 or TRBV6-3 with TRBJ2-7; D is uncertain. Trimming shortened V by 5 bases and J by 5 bases, and 13 bases separated the two germline ends. This CDR3 is 13 amino acids long. The germline gives CDR1 MNHEY, CDR2 SVGEGT. This CDR3 is CASSLTAQDEQYF. The CDR3 region has the DNA TGTGCCAGCAGTCTCACCGCTCAGGACGAGCAGTACTTC.

The chain uses TRBV4-3 and TRBJ2-1; 8 bases are shared with TRBD1. With 4 bases clipped from V and 7 bases from J, the junction kept 12 bases outside the gene matches. This CDR3 has 16 residues. Germline V gives CDR1 LGHNA, CDR2 YSLEER. CDR3 sequence reads: CASSPDWTGRGNEQFF. DNA for the CDR3: TGCGCCAGCAGCCCGGATTGGACAGGGCGTGGGAATGAGCAGTTCTTC.

In its sample, this clone was seen once. V usage is TRBV11-2 and J usage is TRBJ2-7; 11 bases fit TRBD1. CDR3 length equals 17 residues. The V and J ends lost 1 base and 0 bases, in that order; junction bases with no gene match: 5. Germline V CDR1 and CDR2: SGHAT, FQNNGV. The CDR3 region is CASSLGRGQGGSYEQYF. The DNA of the CDR3 is TGTGCCAGCAGCTTAGGAAGGGGACAGGGGGGCTCCTACGAGCAGTACTTC.

The rearrangement joins TRBV10-3 to TRBJ1-1; D unresolved. Trimming took 6 bases from V and 1 from J, leaving 12 bases between them. CDR1 ENHRY and CDR2 SYGVKD come from the germline V gene. This CDR3 has 14 residues. CDR3 DNA: TGTGCCATCAGCGATCGGACTGAGAACACTGAAGCTTTCTTT. Its protein is CAISDRTENTEAFF.